The clone carrying this T cell receptor beta chain was counted once. This record comes from a study of technical replicates of blood from a few donors. Using immunoSEQ multiplex PCR, the repertoire was profiled, and TCRdb retains in-frame clones only, with some absent. This table has about 59,000 clones, just under 95% appearing once. The CDR3 sequence is 15 residues long. V lost 0 bases to trimming and J lost 4 bases, with 10 bases between them. Germline V gene data show CDR1 as MGHRA and CDR2 as YSYEKL. This TCR came from a human donor in good health. Some clones in this sample may be carry-over from other donors' samples. The sample taken for sequencing was PBMCs. This chain connects TRBV4-1 to TRBJ2-1; D possibly corresponds to TRBD2 (6 bases). CDR3 DNA sequence: TGCGCCAGCAGCCAAGACGGGACTCTGTACAATGAGCAGTTCTTC. Amino acids: CASSQDGTLYNEQFF.